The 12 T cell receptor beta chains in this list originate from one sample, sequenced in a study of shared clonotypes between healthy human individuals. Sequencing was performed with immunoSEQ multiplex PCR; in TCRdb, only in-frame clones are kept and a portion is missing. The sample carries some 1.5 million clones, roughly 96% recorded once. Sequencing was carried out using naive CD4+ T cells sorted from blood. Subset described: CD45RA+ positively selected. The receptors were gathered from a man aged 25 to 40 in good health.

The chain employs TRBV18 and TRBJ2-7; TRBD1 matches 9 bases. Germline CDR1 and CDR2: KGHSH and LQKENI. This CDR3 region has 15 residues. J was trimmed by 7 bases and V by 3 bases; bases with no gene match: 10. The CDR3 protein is CASSPRTGDPKEQYF. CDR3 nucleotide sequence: TGTGCCAGCTCACCTCGGACAGGGGATCCTAAAGAGCAGTACTTC.

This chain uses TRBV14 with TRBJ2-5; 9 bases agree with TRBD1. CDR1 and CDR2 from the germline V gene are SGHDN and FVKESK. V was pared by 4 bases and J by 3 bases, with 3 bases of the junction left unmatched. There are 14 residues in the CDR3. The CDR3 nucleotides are TGTGCCAGCAGCCCCTGGGACAGGGAAGAGACCCAGTACTTC. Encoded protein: CASSPWDREETQYF.

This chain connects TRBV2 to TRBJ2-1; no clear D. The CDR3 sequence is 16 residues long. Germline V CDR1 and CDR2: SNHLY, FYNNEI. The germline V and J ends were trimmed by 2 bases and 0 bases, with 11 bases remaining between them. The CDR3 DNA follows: TGTGCCAGCAGTGAATTCCCAGATTACTCCTACAATGAGCAGTTCTTC. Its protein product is CASSEFPDYSYNEQFF.

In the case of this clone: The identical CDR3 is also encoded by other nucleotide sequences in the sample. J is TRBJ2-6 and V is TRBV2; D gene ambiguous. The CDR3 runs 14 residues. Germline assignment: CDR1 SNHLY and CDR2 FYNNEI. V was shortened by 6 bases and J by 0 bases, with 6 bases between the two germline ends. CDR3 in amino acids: CASRSSSGANVLTF. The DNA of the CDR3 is TGTGCCAGCAGATCCTCCTCTGGGGCCAACGTCCTGACTTTC. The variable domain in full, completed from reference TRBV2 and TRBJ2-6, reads EPEVTQTPSHQVTQMGQEVILRCVPISNHLYFYWYRQILGQKVEFLVSFYNNEISEKSEIFDDQFSVERPDGSNFTLKIRSTKLEDSAMYFCASRSSSGANVLTFGAGSRLTVL.

CDR3 sequence: CASSPLPVSRGTDTQYF. CDR3 sequence (DNA): TGTGCCAGCTCACCACTTCCGGTATCACGGGGCACAGATACGCAGTATTTT. The rearrangement uses TRBV18 and TRBJ2-3; D is unclear. Trimming removed 1 base at V and 1 base at J, with 15 bases between. The germline V gene encodes CDR1 KGHSH and CDR2 LQKENI. This CDR3 region has 17 residues. The full variable domain, completed using reference TRBV18 and TRBJ2-3, is NAGVMQNPRHLVRRRGQEARLRCSPMKGHSHVYWYRQLPEEGLKFMVYLQKENIIDESGMPKERFSAEFPKEGPSILRIQQVVRGDSAAYFCASSPLPVSRGTDTQYFGPGTRLTVL.

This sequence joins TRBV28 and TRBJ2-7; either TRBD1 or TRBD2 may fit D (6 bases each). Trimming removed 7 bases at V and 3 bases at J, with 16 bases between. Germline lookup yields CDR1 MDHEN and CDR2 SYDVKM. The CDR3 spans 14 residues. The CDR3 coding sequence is TGTGCCAGCACCAACACAGGGAGGAGCTACGAGCAGTACTTC. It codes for CASTNTGRSYEQYF. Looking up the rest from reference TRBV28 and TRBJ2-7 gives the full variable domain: DVKVTQSSRYLVKRTGEKVFLECVQDMDHENMFWYRQDPGLGLRLIYFSYDVKMKEKGDIPEGYSVSREKKERFSLILESASTNQTSMYLCASTNTGRSYEQYFGPGTRLTVT.

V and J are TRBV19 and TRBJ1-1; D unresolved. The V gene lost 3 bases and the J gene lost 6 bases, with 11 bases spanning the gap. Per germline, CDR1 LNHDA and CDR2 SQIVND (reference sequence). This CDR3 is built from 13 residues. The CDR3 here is CASSILGVAEAFF. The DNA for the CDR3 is TGTGCCAGTAGTATTCTCGGAGTCGCTGAAGCTTTCTTT.

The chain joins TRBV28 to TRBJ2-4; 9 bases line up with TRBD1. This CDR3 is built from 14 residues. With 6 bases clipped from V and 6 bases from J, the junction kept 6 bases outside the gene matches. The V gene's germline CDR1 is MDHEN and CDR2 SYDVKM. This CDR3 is CASSPGTGRNIQYF. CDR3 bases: TGTGCCAGCAGCCCGGGGACAGGGAGAAACATTCAGTACTTC.

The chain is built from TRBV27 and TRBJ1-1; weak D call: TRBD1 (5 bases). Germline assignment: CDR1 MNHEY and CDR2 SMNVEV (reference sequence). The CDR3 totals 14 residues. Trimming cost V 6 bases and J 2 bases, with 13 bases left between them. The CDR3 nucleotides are TGTGCCAGCAGCACATACAGGAAAAACACTGAAGCTTTCTTT. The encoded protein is CASSTYRKNTEAFF.

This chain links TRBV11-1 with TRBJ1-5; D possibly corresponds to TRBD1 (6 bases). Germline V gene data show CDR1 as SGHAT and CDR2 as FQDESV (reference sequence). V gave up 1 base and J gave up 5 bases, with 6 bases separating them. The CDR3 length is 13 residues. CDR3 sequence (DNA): TGTGCCAGCAGCTTAGACAGGGATCAGCCCCAGCATTTT. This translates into CASSLDRDQPQHF.

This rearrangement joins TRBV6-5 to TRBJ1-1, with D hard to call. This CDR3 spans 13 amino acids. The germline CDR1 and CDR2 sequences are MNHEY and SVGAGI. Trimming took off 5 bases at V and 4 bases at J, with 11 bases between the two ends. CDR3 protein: CASSTQKATEAFF. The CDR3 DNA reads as TGTGCCAGCAGTACCCAGAAAGCCACTGAAGCTTTCTTT.

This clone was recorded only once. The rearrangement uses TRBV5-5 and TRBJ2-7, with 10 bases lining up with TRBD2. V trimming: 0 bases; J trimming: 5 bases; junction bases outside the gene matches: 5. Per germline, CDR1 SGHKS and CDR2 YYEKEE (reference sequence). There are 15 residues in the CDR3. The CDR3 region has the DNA TGTGCCAGCAGCTTGGTGGCTAGCGGGAGCGACGAGCAGTACTTC. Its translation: CASSLVASGSDEQYF.